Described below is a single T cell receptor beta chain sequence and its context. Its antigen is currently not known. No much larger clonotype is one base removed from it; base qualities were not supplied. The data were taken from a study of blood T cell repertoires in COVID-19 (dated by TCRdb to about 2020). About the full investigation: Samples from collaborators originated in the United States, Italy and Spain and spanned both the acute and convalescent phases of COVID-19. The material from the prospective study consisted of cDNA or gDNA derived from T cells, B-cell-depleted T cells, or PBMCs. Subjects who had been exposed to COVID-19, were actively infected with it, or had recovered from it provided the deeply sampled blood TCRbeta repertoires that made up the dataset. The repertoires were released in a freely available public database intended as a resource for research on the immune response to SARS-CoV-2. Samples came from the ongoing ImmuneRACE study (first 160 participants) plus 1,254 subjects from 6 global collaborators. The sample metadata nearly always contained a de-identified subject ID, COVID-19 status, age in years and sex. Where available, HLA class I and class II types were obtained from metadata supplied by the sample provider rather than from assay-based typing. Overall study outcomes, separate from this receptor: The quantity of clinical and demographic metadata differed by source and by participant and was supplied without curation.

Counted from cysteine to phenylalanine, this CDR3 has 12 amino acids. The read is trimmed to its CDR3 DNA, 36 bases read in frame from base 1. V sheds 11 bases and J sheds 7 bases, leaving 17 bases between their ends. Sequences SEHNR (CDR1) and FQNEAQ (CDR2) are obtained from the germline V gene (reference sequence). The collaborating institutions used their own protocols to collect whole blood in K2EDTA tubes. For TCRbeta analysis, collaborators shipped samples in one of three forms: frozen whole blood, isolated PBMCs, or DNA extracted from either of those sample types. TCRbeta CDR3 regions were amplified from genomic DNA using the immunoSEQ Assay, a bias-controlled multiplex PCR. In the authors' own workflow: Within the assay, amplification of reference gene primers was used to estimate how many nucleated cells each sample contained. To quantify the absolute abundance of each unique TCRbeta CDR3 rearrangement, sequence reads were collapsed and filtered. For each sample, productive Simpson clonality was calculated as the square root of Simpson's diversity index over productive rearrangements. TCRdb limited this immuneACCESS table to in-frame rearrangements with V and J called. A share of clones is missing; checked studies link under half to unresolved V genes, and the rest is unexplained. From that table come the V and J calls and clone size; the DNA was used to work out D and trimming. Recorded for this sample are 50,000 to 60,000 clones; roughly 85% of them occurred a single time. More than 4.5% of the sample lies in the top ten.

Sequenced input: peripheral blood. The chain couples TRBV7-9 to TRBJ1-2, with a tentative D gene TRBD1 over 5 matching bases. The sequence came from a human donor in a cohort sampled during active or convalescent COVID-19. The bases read TGTGCCGCCCCAGACAGTCCTGCTGGCTACACCTTC. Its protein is CAAPDSPAGYTF.